This T cell receptor (beta chain) emerged from a study of shared clonotypes between healthy human individuals. Study observations and caveats: Memory subsets generally showed lower estimated richness than naive subsets. Rarefaction gave evidence that sorted-subset sequencing remained incomplete despite large depth.

The CDR3 is made up of 14 amino acids. CDR1 is MNHNS and CDR2 is SASEGT in the germline V gene. V gave up 9 bases and J gave up 5 bases, with 19 bases separating them. A word on this clone: Its cognate antigen is unknown.

When replicate PCRs were run on sorted subsets, they used around 0.2 ug DNA, about 31,000 T cell genomes. Assay used: immunoSEQ multiplex PCR; TCRdb lists only in-frame clones, some missing. The profile covers 850,000 to 1,200,000 clones, with more than 60% appearing a single time and 1.5% taken by the ten largest. The study enrolled healthy HIV-negative adults without recent acute infections or vaccinations as donors. This chain connects TRBV6-1 to TRBJ2-5; TRBD2 is a possible D gene (6 bases). Sequencing was carried out using memory CD4+ T cells sorted from blood. Indicated subset: CD45RA-negative fraction. The clonotype was recovered from a man between 18 and 35 years old in good health. The CDR3, as DNA: TGTGCCAGTAGGTCGGCCGGGGCGGGGGAGACCCAGTACTTC. Its protein product is CASRSAGAGETQYF.